The next 5 T cell receptor beta chains were all read from a single sample in a study of human T cells and chemical hapten exposure. One entry per CDR3 protein results from TCRdb running MiXCR on the RACE reads. In the table there are over 300,000 distinct CDR3 sequences, 5% to 6.5% of which are singletons. As to time point: pre-sensitization, week 0. Treatment noted: therapeutic diphenylcyclopropenone sensitization with weekly scalp DPC. This specimen was whole blood, taken in connection with sensitization to the hapten diphenylcyclopropenone (DPC). These receptors were taken from a woman aged 45-65 years with alopecia areata. Some clones in this sample may be carry-over from other donors' samples.

This clonotype was recorded a few times. The V gene is TRBV29-1, the J gene TRBJ1-2; D call uncertain. CDR1 and CDR2 (germline): SQVTM, ANQGSEA. Trimming shortened V by 3 bases and J by 2 bases, and 7 bases separated the two germline ends. The CDR3 covers 12 residues. CDR3 protein: CSVDWENYGYTF. The CDR3 DNA reads as TGCAGCGTTGACTGGGAAAACTATGGCTACACCTTC.

This chain links TRBV20-1 with TRBJ2-3; TRBD2 aligns across 7 bases. Germline trimming cut 0 bases from V and 3 bases from J; bases unmatched to any gene: 3. The CDR3 runs to 14 residues. The germline V gene has CDR1 DFQATT and CDR2 SNEGSKA (reference sequence). The CDR3 sequence is CSARDTAGTDTQYF. CDR3 nucleotides: TGCAGTGCTAGAGATACAGCGGGGACAGATACGCAGTATTTT.

This clonotype was counted once. This chain joins TRBV20-1 and TRBJ1-2, with TRBD1 identical over 8 bases. The germline gives CDR1 DFQATT, CDR2 SNEGSKA (reference sequence). V gave up 3 bases and J gave up 4 bases; unmatched junction bases: 4. The CDR3 sequence is 13 residues long. The CDR3 coding sequence is TGCAGTGCTAGCCCAGGGGGCAGCTATGGCTACACCTTC. It specifies CSASPGGSYGYTF.

In this sample, this clonotype turned up many times. This chain connects TRBV21-1 to TRBJ2-7; TRBD2 was called by the table and not checked on the DNA. TRBV21-1 is designated a pseudogene. The CDR3 has 15 amino acids. Here the CDR3 DNA reads TGTGCCAGCAGCAAAGATCGAGCGGGACCCTACGAGCAGTACTTC. It is translated as CASSKDRAGPYEQYF.

This clonotype was seen only a few times. The chain carries TRBV28 and TRBJ1-1; D remains unclear. The V end was cut by 5 bases, the J end by 6 bases, with 22 bases between. Looked up from germline, CDR1 is MDHEN and CDR2 is SYDVKM. The CDR3 covers 16 residues. DNA for the CDR3: TGTGCCAGCAGTGAGGCATCGTGGGGTAGTCCGGCTGAAGCTTTCTTT. As protein: CASSEASWGSPAEAFF.